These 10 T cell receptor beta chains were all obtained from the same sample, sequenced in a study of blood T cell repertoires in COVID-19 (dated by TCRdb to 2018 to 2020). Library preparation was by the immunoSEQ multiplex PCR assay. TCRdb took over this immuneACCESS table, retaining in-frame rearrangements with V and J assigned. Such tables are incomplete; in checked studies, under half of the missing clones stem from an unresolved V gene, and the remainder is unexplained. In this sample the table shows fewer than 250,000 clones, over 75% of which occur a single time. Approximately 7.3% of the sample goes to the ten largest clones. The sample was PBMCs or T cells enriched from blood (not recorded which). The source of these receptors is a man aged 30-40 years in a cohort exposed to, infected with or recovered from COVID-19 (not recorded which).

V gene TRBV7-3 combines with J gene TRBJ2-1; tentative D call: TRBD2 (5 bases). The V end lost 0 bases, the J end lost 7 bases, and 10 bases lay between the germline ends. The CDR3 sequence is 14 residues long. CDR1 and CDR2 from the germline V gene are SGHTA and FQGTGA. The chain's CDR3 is CASSLTLWENEQFF. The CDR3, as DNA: TGTGCCAGCAGCTTAACTCTTTGGGAGAATGAGCAGTTCTTC. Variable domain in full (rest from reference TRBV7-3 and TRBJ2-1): GAGVSQTPSNKVTEKGKYVELRCDPISGHTALYWYRQSLGQGPEFLIYFQGTGAADDSGLPNDRFFAVRPEGSVSTLKIQRTERGDSAVYLCASSLTLWENEQFFGPGTRLTVL.

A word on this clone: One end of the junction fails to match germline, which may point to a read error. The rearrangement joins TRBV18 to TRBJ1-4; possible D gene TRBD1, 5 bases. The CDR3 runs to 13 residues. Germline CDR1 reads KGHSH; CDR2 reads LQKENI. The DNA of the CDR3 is TGTGCCAGCTCTACCGGGACTGTCCCAAATCCTCGTTTT. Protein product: CASSTGTVPNPRF.

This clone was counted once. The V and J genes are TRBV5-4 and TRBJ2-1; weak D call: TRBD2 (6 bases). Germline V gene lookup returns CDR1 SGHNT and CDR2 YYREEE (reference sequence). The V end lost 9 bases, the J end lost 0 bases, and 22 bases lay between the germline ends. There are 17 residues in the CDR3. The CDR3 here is CAITRYSGTSSYNEQFF. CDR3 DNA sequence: TGTGCCATCACACGATATAGCGGTACCAGCTCCTACAATGAGCAGTTCTTC.

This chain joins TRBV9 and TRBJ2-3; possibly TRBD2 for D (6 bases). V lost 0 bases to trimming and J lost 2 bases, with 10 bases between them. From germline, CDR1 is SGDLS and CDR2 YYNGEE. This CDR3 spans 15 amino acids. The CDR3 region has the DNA TGTGCCAGCAGCGTAGCGGCGGGACTCACAGATACGCAGTATTTT. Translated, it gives CASSVAAGLTDTQYF.

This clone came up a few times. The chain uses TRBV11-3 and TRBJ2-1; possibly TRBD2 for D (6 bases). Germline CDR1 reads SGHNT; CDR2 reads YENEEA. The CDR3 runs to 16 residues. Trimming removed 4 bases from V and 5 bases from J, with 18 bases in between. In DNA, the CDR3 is TGTGCCAGCAGCTACGGGGGTTCGGGGACCCACAATGAGCAGTTCTTC. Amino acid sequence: CASSYGGSGTHNEQFF.

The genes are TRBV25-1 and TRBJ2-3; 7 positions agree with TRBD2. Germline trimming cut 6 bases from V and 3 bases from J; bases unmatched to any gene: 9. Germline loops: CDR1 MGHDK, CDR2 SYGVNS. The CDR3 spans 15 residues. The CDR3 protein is CASRSARERTDTQYF. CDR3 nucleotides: TGTGCCAGCAGGTCGGCGCGGGAGAGAACAGATACGCAGTATTTT.

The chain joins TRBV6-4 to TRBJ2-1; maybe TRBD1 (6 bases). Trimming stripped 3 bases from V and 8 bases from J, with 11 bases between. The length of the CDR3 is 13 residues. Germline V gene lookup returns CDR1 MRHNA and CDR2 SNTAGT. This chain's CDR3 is CASSEETGYEQFF. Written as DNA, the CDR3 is TGTGCCAGCAGTGAAGAAACAGGGTATGAGCAGTTCTTC.

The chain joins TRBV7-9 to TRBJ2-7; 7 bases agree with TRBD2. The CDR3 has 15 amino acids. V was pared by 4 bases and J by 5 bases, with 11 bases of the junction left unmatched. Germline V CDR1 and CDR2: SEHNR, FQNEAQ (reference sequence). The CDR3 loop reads CASSSLGEGRDEQYF. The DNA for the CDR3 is TGTGCCAGCAGCTCTTTGGGGGAGGGGAGGGACGAGCAGTACTTC.

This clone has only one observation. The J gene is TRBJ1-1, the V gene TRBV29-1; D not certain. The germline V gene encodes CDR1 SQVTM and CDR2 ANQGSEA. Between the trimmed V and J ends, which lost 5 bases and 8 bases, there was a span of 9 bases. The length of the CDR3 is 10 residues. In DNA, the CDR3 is TGCAGCGTTTTTGGCTCCGAAGCTTTCTTT. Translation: CSVFGSEAFF.

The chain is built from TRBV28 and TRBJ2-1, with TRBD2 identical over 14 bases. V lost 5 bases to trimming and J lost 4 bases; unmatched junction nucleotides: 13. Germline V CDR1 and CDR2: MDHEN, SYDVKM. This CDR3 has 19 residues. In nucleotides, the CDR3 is TGTGCCAGCAGTGACCAGGGACTAGCGGGAGAACTCCCTTACAATGAGCAGTTCTTC. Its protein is CASSDQGLAGELPYNEQFF.